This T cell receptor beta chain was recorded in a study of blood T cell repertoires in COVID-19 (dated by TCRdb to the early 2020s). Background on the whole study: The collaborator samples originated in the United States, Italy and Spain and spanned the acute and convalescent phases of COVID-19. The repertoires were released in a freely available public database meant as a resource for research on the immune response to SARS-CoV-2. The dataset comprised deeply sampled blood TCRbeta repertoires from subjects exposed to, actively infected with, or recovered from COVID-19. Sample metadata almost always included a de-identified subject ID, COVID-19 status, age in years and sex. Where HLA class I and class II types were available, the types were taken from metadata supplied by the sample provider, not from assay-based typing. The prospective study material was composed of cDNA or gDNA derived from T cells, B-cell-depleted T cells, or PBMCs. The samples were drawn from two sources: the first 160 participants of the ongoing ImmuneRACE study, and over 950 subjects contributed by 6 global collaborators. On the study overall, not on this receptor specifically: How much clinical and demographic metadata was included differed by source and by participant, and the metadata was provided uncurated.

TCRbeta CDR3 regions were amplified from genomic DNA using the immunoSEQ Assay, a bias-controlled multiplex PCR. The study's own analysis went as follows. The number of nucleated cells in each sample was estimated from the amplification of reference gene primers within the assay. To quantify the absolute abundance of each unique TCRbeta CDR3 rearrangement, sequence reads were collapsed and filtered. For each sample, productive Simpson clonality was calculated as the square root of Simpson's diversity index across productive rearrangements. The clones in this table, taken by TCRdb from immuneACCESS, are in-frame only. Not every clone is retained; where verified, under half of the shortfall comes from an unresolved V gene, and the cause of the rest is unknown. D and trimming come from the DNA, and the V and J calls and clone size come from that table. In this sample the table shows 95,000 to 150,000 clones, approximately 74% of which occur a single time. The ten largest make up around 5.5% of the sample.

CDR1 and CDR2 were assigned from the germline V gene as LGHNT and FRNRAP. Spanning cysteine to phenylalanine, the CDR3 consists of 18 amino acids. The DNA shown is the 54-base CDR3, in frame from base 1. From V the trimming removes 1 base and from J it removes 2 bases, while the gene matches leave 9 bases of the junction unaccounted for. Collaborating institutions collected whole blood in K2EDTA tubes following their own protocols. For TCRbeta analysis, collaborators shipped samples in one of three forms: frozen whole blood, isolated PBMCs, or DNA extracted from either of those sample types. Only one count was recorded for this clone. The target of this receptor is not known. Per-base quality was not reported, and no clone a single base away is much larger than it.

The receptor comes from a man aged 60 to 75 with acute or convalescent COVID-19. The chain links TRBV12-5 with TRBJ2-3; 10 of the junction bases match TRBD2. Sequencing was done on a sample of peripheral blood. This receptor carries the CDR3 CASGLGARTSGTTDTQYF. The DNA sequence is TGTGCTAGTGGTTTGGGAGCCCGGACTAGCGGAACCACAGATACGCAGTATTTT.